The clone carrying this T cell receptor beta chain appeared once. The repertoire was sequenced with immunoSEQ multiplex PCR; TCRdb's copy has only in-frame clones and lacks some. The table records around 73,000 clones, 85% to 95% of them present only once. The data stem from a study of T cell changes during pregnancy in multiple sclerosis. This CDR3 spans 17 amino acids. Per germline, CDR1 SGHDT and CDR2 YYEEEE. Between the trimmed V and J ends, which lost 1 base and 2 bases, there was a span of 18 bases. The sequenced sample was peripheral blood, obtained in the third trimester of pregnancy. This rearrangement joins TRBV5-6 to TRBJ2-5; maybe TRBD2 (7 bases). The sequence derives from a female donor in good health, enrolled as a control in a pregnancy study. CDR3 in amino acids: CASSLSVTSRGQETQYF. CDR3 DNA: TGTGCCAGCAGCTTGTCGGTGACTAGCAGGGGACAAGAGACCCAGTACTTC.